A selection of T cell receptor beta chains follows, all from one sample in a study of control samples from healthy donors and cancer patients. Sequencing was performed with immunoSEQ multiplex PCR; in TCRdb, only in-frame clones are kept and a portion is missing. The repertoire holds about 410,000 clones, with 75% to 95% as singletons. The sample comprised PBMCs. Receptors originate from a middle-aged man with head and neck cancer. Both conserved end residues are part of each CDR3. Each record gives: J gene, D gene, V gene, CDR3 length, CDR3 protein. D genes are given only for firm matches.

>TRBJ1-5|TRBD1|TRBV6-1|15
CASREGTGARQPQHF
>TRBJ2-7|TRBD1|TRBV18|17
CASSPRLPGQGFNEQYF
>TRBJ1-6|NA|TRBV19|13
CASRGGPDSPLHF
>TRBJ2-6|TRBD1|TRBV4-1|16
CASSGQGVVGANVLTF
>TRBJ1-4|NA|TRBV5-1|14
CASSLGPQNEKLFF
>TRBJ2-7|TRBD1|TRBV11-1|16
CASSPTRTGGAYEQYF
>TRBJ2-6|NA|TRBV7-3|21
CASSFPEEGQGKGPGANVLTF
>TRBJ1-3|NA|TRBV5-6|15
CASSLEQRIGNTIYF
>TRBJ2-5|TRBD2|TRBV6-2/TRBV6-3|20
CASSYSMGASGLADQETQYF
>TRBJ2-7|NA|TRBV11-2|15
CASSLGQLSSYEQYF
>TRBJ2-3|NA|TRBV11-2|14
CASSFGGSTDTQYF
>TRBJ1-6|NA|TRBV19|15
CASTQTVPIYSPLHF
>TRBJ2-7|TRBD1|TRBV5-4|16
CASSFNSGTGGLEQYF
>TRBJ2-5|TRBD1|TRBV7-9|14
CASSPIGTVKTQYF
>TRBJ1-1|NA|TRBV6-5|13
CASRLRENTEAFF
>TRBJ2-7|NA|TRBV5-6|14
CASSLRRDSSEQYF
>TRBJ1-6|NA|TRBV6-5|15
CASSRGGRVDSPLHF
>TRBJ2-6|NA|TRBV2|15
CASSVRVGFSNVLTF
>TRBJ2-1|NA|TRBV5-4|15
CASSSGRSSYNEQFF
>TRBJ2-1|NA|TRBV6-5|16
CASSYSNRGAYNEQFF
>TRBJ2-2|NA|TRBV19|16
CASSMAHRANTGELFF
>TRBJ1-1|NA|TRBV6-5|15
CASSYAPGLSTEAFF
>TRBJ1-6|NA|TRBV2|15
CASRDMSSYNSPLHF
>TRBJ1-5|NA|TRBV18|14
CASSPTAGNQPQHF
>TRBJ1-1|NA|TRBV27|14
CASSPLRENTEAFF
>TRBJ1-1|NA|TRBV6-1|15
CASSDPFSMNTEAFF
>TRBJ1-1|TRBD1|TRBV6-5|15
CASSYSGTGNTEAFF
>TRBJ2-3|NA|TRBV19|16
CASRLGGRPGTDTQYF
>TRBJ2-7|NA|TRBV19|15
CASSITARIDYEQYF
>TRBJ1-2|TRBD1|TRBV11-2|16
CASSLGQGGPNYGYTF
>TRBJ2-6|NA|TRBV7-8|13
CAGEGTGANVLTF
>TRBJ2-3|NA|TRBV7-2|17
CASGYHGAGWATDTQYF
>TRBJ2-7|NA|TRBV7-6|15
CASSTQQGSAYEQYF
>TRBJ2-7|NA|TRBV4-1|15
CASSQDGQSAYEQYF
>TRBJ1-5|TRBD1|TRBV19|15
CASSIWTGGNQPQHF
>TRBJ2-7|TRBD1|TRBV20-1|13
CSASDRDSYEQYF
>TRBJ2-4|TRBD1|TRBV2|11
CASSDWDRKNF
>TRBJ2-7|TRBD1|TRBV6-5|14
CASRQDRISYEQYF
>TRBJ1-4|NA|TRBV11-2|14
CASSPVRVNEKLFF
>TRBJ2-2|TRBD2|TRBV10-3|14
CAISAQRDSGELFF
>TRBJ2-2|NA|TRBV7-2|19
CASSLTAGWRDRNTGELFF